This is a list of T cell receptor beta chains from one sample in a study of neurological immune-mediated disorders. TCRdb processed the 5' RACE reads anew with MiXCR; each CDR3 protein has one entry. This sample has roughly 100,000 distinct CDR3 sequences, with about 3.8% found just once. Material: PBMCs. The origin of the receptors is a woman in her late teens or twenties with multiple sclerosis. Both conserved end residues are part of each CDR3. A D gene is named only where the DNA matches it firmly. A clone size is listed for some rows: how often the clone was seen (once, few, many), or a class if it is expanded.

clone size	J gene	V gene	D gene	CDR3 protein	CDR3 DNA
many	TRBJ2-7	TRBV20-1	-	CSARKFGQNSYEQYF	TGCAGTGCTAGGAAGTTCGGGCAAAACTCCTACGAGCAGTACTTC
many	TRBJ2-5	TRBV5-1	-	CASSTGQKETQYF	TGCGCCAGCAGCACCGGACAGAAAGAGACCCAGTACTTC
many	TRBJ2-7	TRBV6-5	-	CASSYSGRTYEQYF	TGTGCCAGCAGTTACTCAGGCAGGACCTACGAGCAGTACTTC
many	TRBJ2-1	TRBV7-2	-	CASSLRSYNEQFF	TGTGCCAGCAGCTTAAGAAGTTACAATGAGCAGTTCTTC
many	TRBJ2-1	TRBV20-1	TRBD2	CSARAAGGTSENEQFF	TGCAGTGCTAGAGCAGCCGGCGGGACTAGCGAAAATGAGCAGTTCTTC
-	TRBJ1-4	TRBV5-5	-	CASRTGTGREKLFF	TGTGCCAGCAGAACCGGGACGGGGCGGGAAAAACTGTTTTTT
many	TRBJ2-1	TRBV21-1	-	CASSFRVCYNEQFF	TGTGCCAGCAGCTTTCGGGTTTGTTACAATGAGCAGTTCTTC
many	TRBJ1-1	TRBV28	-	CASSFPGTEAFF	TGTGCCAGCAGTTTCCCAGGAACTGAAGCTTTCTTT
many	TRBJ2-2	TRBV6-5	-	CASSYSTWGRGAQNTGELFF	TGTGCCAGCAGTTACTCGACGTGGGGACGGGGGGCTCAAAACACCGGGGAGCTGTTTTTT
many	TRBJ2-1	TRBV6-2/TRBV6-3	TRBD1	CASREGTGGPNEQFF	TGTGCCAGCAGGGAGGGGACAGGGGGTCCCAATGAGCAGTTCTTC
many	TRBJ1-2	TRBV12-3/TRBV12-4	-	CASLSLRSLWGGYTF	TGTGCCAGCTTAAGCCTCAGGTCCTTGTGGGGTGGCTACACCTTC
many	TRBJ2-1	TRBV6-2/TRBV6-3	-	CASSYRVGRHEQFF	TGTGCCAGCAGTTACCGGGTAGGTCGGCATGAGCAGTTCTTC
many	TRBJ2-3	TRBV20-1	-	CSASRPGERGLGDTQYF	TGCAGTGCCTCAAGACCCGGCGAAAGGGGGTTAGGAGATACGCAGTATTTT
many	TRBJ2-7	TRBV6-5	-	CASRPGPAAEQYF	TGTGCCAGCAGGCCAGGTCCGGCCGCCGAGCAGTACTTC
many	TRBJ2-7	TRBV3-1	-	CASSQWGYEQYF	TGTGCCAGCAGCCAGTGGGGCTACGAGCAGTACTTC
few	TRBJ2-7	TRBV3-1	-	CASSHGWEQYF	TGTGCCAGCAGCCATGGTTGGGAGCAGTACTTC
many	TRBJ2-7	TRBV14	-	CASSPGRSLQYF	TGTGCCAGCAGCCCGGGACGCTCCCTGCAGTACTTC
many	TRBJ2-1	TRBV28	TRBD1	CASSQPGGANEQFF	TGTGCCAGCAGTCAGCCAGGGGGCGCCAATGAGCAGTTCTTC
many	TRBJ1-3	TRBV7-9	-	CASSLTLSAGNTIYF	TGTGCCAGCAGCTTAACCTTATCCGCCGGAAACACCATATATTTT
many	TRBJ2-3	TRBV4-3	-	CASSQDFIGGTRTDTQYF	TGCGCCAGCAGCCAAGATTTTATAGGCGGGACCCGCACAGATACGCAGTATTTT